The 14 T cell receptor beta chains presented below share a single source sample, sequenced in a study of Graves' ophthalmopathy and Graves' hyperthyroidism. Beta-chain TCR CDR3 regions were amplified from RNA transcripts. Second-round multiplex PCR came after a first-round RT-PCR that employed HTBI primers. From the multiplex PCR reads, TCRdb called clonotypes with MiXCR, one entry per CDR3 protein. The table lists around 590,000 distinct CDR3 sequences, less than 45% of them singletons. Sequenced sample: peripheral blood or thyroid tissue (not recorded which). Source of these receptors: an adult man with Graves' hyperthyroidism.

The chain couples TRBV14 to TRBJ1-1, with D perhaps matching TRBD1 (5 bases). V was trimmed by 2 bases and J by 8 bases, leaving 24 bases between them. The CDR3 loop spans 17 amino acids. Germline V gene sequence: CDR1 SGHDN, CDR2 FVKESK. CDR3 bases: TGTGCCAGCAGCCAAACGGTTGGGGCAGGAATGGCGGGGGAAGCTTTCTTT. Translation gives CASSQTVGAGMAGEAFF.

This clonotype was seen ten or more times. The CDR3 DNA follows: TGCAGTGCTAGAGTCTTGGGCAACCGGCGGGATGGCTACACCTTC. It specifies CSARVLGNRRDGYTF. The chain joins TRBV20-1 to TRBJ1-2; D call uncertain. The CDR3 consists of 15 residues. Germline V CDR1 and CDR2: DFQATT, SNEGSKA (reference sequence). The V gene lost 1 base and the J gene lost 6 bases, with 18 bases spanning the gap.

The rearrangement links TRBV29-1 to TRBJ1-2, with 9 bases fitting TRBD1. The junction had 11 bases not matched to a gene; V was cut back by 7 bases and J by 8 bases. The CDR3 has 13 residues. Germline V lookup: CDR1 SQVTM, CDR2 ANQGSEA. The CDR3 DNA follows: TGCAGCGGCCTGGGACAGGGAAGTTTGGGCTACACCTTC. As protein: CSGLGQGSLGYTF.

The chain carries TRBV12-3 or TRBV12-4 and TRBJ2-2; 12 nucleotides match TRBD2. CDR3 length: 19 amino acids. J gave up 0 bases and V 6 bases, and 11 bases lay outside the gene matches. CDR3: CASSLALTSGGSNTGELFF. DNA of the CDR3: TGTGCCAGCAGCCTCGCACTCACTAGCGGGGGGTCGAACACCGGGGAGCTGTTTTTT.

This clonotype appeared many times. V is TRBV25-1 and J is TRBJ2-6; TRBD1 or TRBD2 may be the D gene (7 bases each). Germline CDR1 MGHDK, CDR2 SYGVNS. This CDR3 is built from 18 residues. V was cut by 1 base and J by 4 bases, with 17 bases left in between. The CDR3 nucleotides read TGTGCCAGCAGTGAATGGGAGGGGGCGCTTGGCGGGGCCAACGTCCTGACTTTC. It codes for CASSEWEGALGGANVLTF.

This clonotype came up many times. The chain carries TRBV3-1 and TRBJ2-5; the D is unclear. The germline V gene has CDR1 LGHDT and CDR2 YNNKEL (reference sequence). The CDR3 sequence is 13 residues long. Trimming shortened V by 3 bases and J by 5 bases, and 10 bases separated the two germline ends. The CDR3 DNA reads as TGTGCCAGCAGCCAGACTTCTTTGGAGACCCAGTACTTC. It yields the protein CASSQTSLETQYF.

The rearrangement links TRBV27 to TRBJ2-7; maybe TRBD2 (5 bases). CDR1 is MNHEY and CDR2 is SMNVEV in the germline V gene (reference sequence). V was pared by 3 bases and J by 3 bases, with 15 bases between. The CDR3 is made up of 15 amino acids. The CDR3 loop is CASSFGKAAYYEQYF. The CDR3 DNA reads as TGTGCCAGCAGTTTTGGTAAAGCGGCTTACTACGAGCAGTACTTC.

This clonotype came up many times. The chain links TRBV12-3 or TRBV12-4 to TRBJ2-7; 9 bases are shared with TRBD1. This CDR3 contains 15 residues. J gave up 5 bases and V 6 bases, and 11 bases lay outside the gene matches. The CDR3 region is CASSPSGTGFNEQYF. In DNA form, the CDR3 reads TGTGCCAGCAGCCCATCCGGGACAGGGTTCAACGAGCAGTACTTC.

The chain employs TRBV7-2 and TRBJ2-3; TRBD2 matches 14 bases. The CDR3 is made up of 18 amino acids. Germline CDR1 is SGHTA and CDR2 is FQGNSA. V shed 7 bases and J 1 base; nucleotides not matched to a gene: 10. The CDR3 bases are TGTGCCAGCATGTCAGGGACTAGCGGGAGTCGCGGCACAGATACGCAGTATTTT. This translates into CASMSGTSGSRGTDTQYF.

This clonotype was counted between two and nine times. V gene TRBV7-9 combines with J gene TRBJ2-2; 9 bases line up with TRBD1. Unmatched junction bases numbered 20, after V lost 5 bases and J lost 4 bases. This CDR3 spans 20 amino acids. The V gene's germline CDR1 is SEHNR and CDR2 FQNEAQ (reference sequence). This chain's CDR3 is CASSQPPQTPGQGITGELFF. The CDR3 DNA sequence: TGTGCCAGCAGCCAACCTCCCCAAACCCCGGGACAGGGAATCACCGGGGAGCTGTTTTTT.

This clonotype has a count of ten or more. V is TRBV24-1 and J is TRBJ2-5, with a weak D call TRBD1 (6 bases). Germline CDR1 KGHDR, CDR2 SFDVKD. The CDR3 sequence is 15 residues long. Trimming took 5 bases from V and 0 from J, leaving 12 bases between them. The chain's CDR3 is CATSGTAPYQETQYF. CDR3 nucleotides: TGTGCCACCAGTGGGACAGCGCCATACCAAGAGACCCAGTACTTC.

At least ten counts were recorded for this clonotype. The chain employs TRBV20-1 and TRBJ1-6; D may be TRBD1 (6 bases). Germline CDR1 and CDR2: DFQATT and SNEGSKA (reference sequence). The CDR3 contains 14 residues. The V gene lost 6 bases and the J gene lost 7 bases, with 16 bases spanning the gap. Written as DNA, the CDR3 is TGCAGTGCGGAATCGGACAGCCTGAATTCACCCCTCCACTTT. Its translation is CSAESDSLNSPLHF.

This clonotype was observed at least ten times. The J gene is TRBJ1-4, the V gene TRBV6-5, with 7 bases aligning to TRBD1. CDR1 is MNHEY, CDR2 SVGAGI, per germline. This CDR3 is 15 amino acids long. Unmatched junction bases numbered 3, after V lost 0 bases and J lost 5 bases. CDR3 protein: CASSYSTGRNEKLFF. CDR3 sequence (DNA): TGTGCCAGCAGTTACTCGACAGGGCGGAATGAAAAACTGTTTTTT.

The chain uses TRBV20-1 and TRBJ2-7; 7 nucleotides line up with TRBD2. The CDR3 contains 17 residues. Germline CDR1 is DFQATT and CDR2 is SNEGSKA (reference sequence). Trimming cost V 1 base and J 2 bases; bases outside gene matches: 14. The CDR3 is CSARGQRPGLYPYEQYF. CDR3 nucleotide sequence: TGCAGTGCTAGAGGCCAGAGGCCGGGACTATACCCCTACGAGCAGTACTTC.